One and the same sample provided the 3 T cell receptor beta chains below, sequenced in a study of long-term antiretroviral therapy in people with HIV. The assay used was immunoSEQ (version v3.0), run at survey level. Method: immunoSEQ multiplex PCR; TCRdb's copy keeps in-frame clones and lacks some. The repertoire holds about 24,000 clones, with about four fifths as singletons. The source was unsorted PBMCs, collected 0.4 years after starting antiretroviral therapy. The receptor set was obtained from a man over 45 with HIV.

The chain recombines TRBV7-9 with TRBJ2-5; 11 bases align to TRBD1. Germline loops: CDR1 SEHNR, CDR2 FQNEAQ (reference sequence). The trim removed 4 bases at V and 4 bases at J, leaving 8 bases unmatched. The CDR3 sequence is 16 residues long. The CDR3 reads CASSSSDRGRGETQYF. The CDR3 DNA sequence: TGTGCCAGCAGCTCCTCGGACAGGGGGCGAGGAGAGACCCAGTACTTC. The whole variable domain, filled in from reference TRBV7-9 and TRBJ2-5, reads DTGVSQNPRHKITKRGQNVTFRCDPISEHNRLYWYRQTLGQGPEFLTYFQNEAQLEKSRLLSDRFSAERPKGSFSTLEIQRTEQGDSAMYLCASSSSDRGRGETQYFGPGTRLLVL.

This clone was counted a few times. The chain uses TRBV6-6 and TRBJ1-5; 9 bases are a match to TRBD1. V lost 6 bases to trimming and J lost 6 bases; unmatched junction nucleotides: 12. Germline assignment: CDR1 MNHNY and CDR2 SVGAGI (reference sequence). The CDR3 sequence is 16 residues long. CDR3 coding DNA: TGTGCCAGCAGCCGATTAGGACAGGGGCGATCTCAGCCCCAGCATTTT. Protein: CASSRLGQGRSQPQHF.

This chain uses TRBV11-2 with TRBJ1-1; tentative D call: TRBD1 (5 bases). Germline loops: CDR1 SGHAT, CDR2 FQNNGV. The V end was cut by 4 bases, the J end by 4 bases, with 13 bases between. The CDR3 totals 14 residues. CDR3: CASSSFAGRTEAFF. The CDR3 DNA sequence: TGTGCCAGCAGCTCTTTCGCAGGGCGCACTGAAGCTTTCTTT.